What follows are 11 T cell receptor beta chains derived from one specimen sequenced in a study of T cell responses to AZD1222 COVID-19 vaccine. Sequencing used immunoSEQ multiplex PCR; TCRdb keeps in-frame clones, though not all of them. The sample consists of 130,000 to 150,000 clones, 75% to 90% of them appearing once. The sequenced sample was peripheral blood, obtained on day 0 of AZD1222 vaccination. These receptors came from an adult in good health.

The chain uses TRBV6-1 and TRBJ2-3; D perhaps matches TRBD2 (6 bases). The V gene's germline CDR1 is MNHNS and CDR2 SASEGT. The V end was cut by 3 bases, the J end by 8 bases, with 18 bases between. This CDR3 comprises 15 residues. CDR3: CASSDAGTPPATQYF. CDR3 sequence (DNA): TGTGCCAGCAGTGATGCTGGGACTCCACCCGCTACGCAGTATTTT.

The CDR3 loop is CASRGTSNTEAFF. CDR3 bases: TGTGCCAGCAGGGGGACATCAAACACTGAAGCTTTCTTT. The rearrangement joins TRBV7-6 to TRBJ1-1, with a possible D match to TRBD1 (6 bases). V lost 6 bases, J lost 2 bases, and 10 bases lay in between. Germline values: CDR1 SGHVS, CDR2 FNYEAQ. The CDR3 sequence is 13 residues long.

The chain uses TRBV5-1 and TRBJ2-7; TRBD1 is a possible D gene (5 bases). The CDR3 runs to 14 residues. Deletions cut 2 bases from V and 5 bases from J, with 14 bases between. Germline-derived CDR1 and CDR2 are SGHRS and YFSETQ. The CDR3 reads CASSLAGFRDEQYF. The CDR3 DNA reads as TGCGCCAGCAGCTTAGCAGGGTTTCGTGACGAGCAGTACTTC.

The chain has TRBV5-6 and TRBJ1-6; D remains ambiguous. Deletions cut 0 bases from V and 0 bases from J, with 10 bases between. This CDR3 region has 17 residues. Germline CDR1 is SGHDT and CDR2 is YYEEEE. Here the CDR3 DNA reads TGTGCCAGCAGCTTGGCCCCGGTGGCCTCCTATAATTCACCCCTCCACTTT. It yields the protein CASSLAPVASYNSPLHF. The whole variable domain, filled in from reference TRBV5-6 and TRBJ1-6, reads DAGVTQSPTHLIKTRGQQVTLRCSPKSGHDTVSWYQQALGQGPQFIFQYYEEEERQRGNFPDRFSGHQFPNYSSELNVNALLLGDSALYLCASSLAPVASYNSPLHFGNGTRLTVT.

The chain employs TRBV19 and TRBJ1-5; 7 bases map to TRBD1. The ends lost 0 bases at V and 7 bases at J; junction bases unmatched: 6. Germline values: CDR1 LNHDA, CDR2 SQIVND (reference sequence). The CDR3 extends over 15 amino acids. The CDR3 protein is CASSIEGGAKQPQHF. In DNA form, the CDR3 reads TGTGCCAGTAGTATAGAAGGGGGCGCAAAACAGCCCCAGCATTTT.

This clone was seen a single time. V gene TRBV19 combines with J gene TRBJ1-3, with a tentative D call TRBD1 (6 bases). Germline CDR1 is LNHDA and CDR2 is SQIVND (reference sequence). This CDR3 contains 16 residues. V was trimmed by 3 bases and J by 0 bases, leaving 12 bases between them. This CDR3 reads CASSIGQPPSGNTIYF. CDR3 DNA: TGTGCCAGTAGTATTGGACAGCCACCCTCTGGAAACACCATATATTTT.

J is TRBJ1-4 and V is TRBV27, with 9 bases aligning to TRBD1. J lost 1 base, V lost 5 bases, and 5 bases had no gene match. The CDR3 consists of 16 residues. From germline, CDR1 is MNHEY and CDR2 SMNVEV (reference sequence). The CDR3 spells CASSSSDRGTNEKLFF. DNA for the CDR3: TGTGCCAGCAGTAGTTCGGACAGGGGAACTAATGAAAAACTGTTTTTT.

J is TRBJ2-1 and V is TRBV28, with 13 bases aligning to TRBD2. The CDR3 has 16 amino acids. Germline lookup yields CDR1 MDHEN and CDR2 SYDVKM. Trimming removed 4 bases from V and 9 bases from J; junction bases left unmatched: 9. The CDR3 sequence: CASSSRTSGSSGEQFF. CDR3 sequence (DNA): TGTGCCAGCAGTTCACGGACTAGCGGGAGTAGTGGTGAGCAGTTCTTC.

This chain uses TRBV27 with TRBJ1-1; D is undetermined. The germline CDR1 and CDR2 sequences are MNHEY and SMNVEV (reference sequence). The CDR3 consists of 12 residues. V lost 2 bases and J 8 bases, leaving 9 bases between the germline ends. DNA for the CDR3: TGTGCCAGCAGTTTAGACCGAAAAGAAGCTTTCTTT. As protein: CASSLDRKEAFF.

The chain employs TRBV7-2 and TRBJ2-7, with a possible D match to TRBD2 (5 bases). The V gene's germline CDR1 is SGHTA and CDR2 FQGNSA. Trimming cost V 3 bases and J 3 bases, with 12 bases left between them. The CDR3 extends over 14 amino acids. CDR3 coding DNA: TGTGCCAGCAGCTTCAACGGAGGCCTCTACGAGCAGTACTTC. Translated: CASSFNGGLYEQYF.

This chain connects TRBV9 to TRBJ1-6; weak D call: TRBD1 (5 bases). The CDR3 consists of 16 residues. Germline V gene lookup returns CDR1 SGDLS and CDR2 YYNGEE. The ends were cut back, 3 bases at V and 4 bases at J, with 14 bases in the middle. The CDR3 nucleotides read TGTGCCAGCAGCGCGGGGGGAGGGCCTTATAATTCACCCCTCCACTTT. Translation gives CASSAGGGPYNSPLHF.